There are a few counts of the clone carrying this T cell receptor beta chain. Antigen specificity is unknown. These data are taken from a study of Ad26.COV2.S vaccination and SARS-CoV-2 variants. Broader study findings: Individuals receiving vaccine had higher spike-specific TCR breadth than placebo recipients did.

The CDR3 sequence is 16 residues long. Per germline, CDR1 MNHEY and CDR2 SVGAGI. The V end was cut by 4 bases, the J end by 5 bases, with 18 bases between. Assay used: immunoSEQ multiplex PCR; TCRdb lists only in-frame clones, some missing. The sample yields 180,000 or so clones, about 83% seen once. The chain links TRBV6-5 to TRBJ1-5, with TRBD1 as a possible D gene (6 bases). The source of this sequence is a human donor who had recovered from COVID-19. The sample here was peripheral blood, taken after recovery from COVID-19. The CDR3: CASSSRTKGVDQPQHF. The CDR3 DNA reads as TGTGCCAGCAGTTCGCGGACCAAGGGGGTAGATCAGCCCCAGCATTTT.